This record looks at one TCR beta chain sequence and its context. Antigen: not known. The treatment is: 15 Gy SBRT to primary tumor, nephrectomy 4 weeks later. The sample belongs to a study of radiation and T cells in renal cell carcinoma. Germline CDR1 MGHRA, CDR2 YSYEKL. V gave up 4 bases and J gave up 4 bases; unmatched junction bases: 9. The CDR3 has 16 residues. Findings and limits, study-wide: Top 100 clonotypes averaged approximately 54% in irradiated versus around 40% in nephrectomy-only tumors.

Method: immunoSEQ multiplex PCR; TCRdb's copy keeps in-frame clones and lacks some. The sample lists under 20,000 clones; approximately 62% were seen once. The chain uses TRBV4-1 and TRBJ1-4; 7 bases align to TRBD1. The clonotype comes from a woman between 65 and 79 years old with renal cell carcinoma. The sample was tumor tissue, taken from a patient whose treatment included radiotherapy and nephrectomy. The CDR3 spells CASSPFPDRFNEKLFF. The DNA of the CDR3 is TGCGCCAGCAGCCCCTTCCCGGACAGGTTTAATGAAAAACTGTTTTTT.